The source of this TCR beta chain is a study of blood T cell repertoires in COVID-19. At the level of the study: COVID-19 samples collected from the United States, Italy and Spain covered acute and convalescent phases.

TCRdb's copy holds only in-frame clones and misses some; the assay was immunoSEQ multiplex PCR. Among about 280,000 clones, approximately 81% were seen once, and the ten largest hold around 2.5%. This CDR3 comprises 16 residues. V was clipped by 5 bases and J by 2 bases, with 16 bases between them. CDR1 is LNHNV, CDR2 YYDKDF, per germline (reference sequence). The specimen sequenced was PBMCs or T cells enriched from blood (not recorded which). The source is a woman aged 45-60 years who had recovered from COVID-19. J is TRBJ1-5 and V is TRBV15; D ambiguous. Written as DNA, the CDR3 is TGTGCCACCAGCTCGGAGGTTTCCCGCGGCAATCAGCCCCAGCATTTT. This translates into CATSSEVSRGNQPQHF.